This TCR beta chain was profiled in a study of PD-1 blockade in classical Hodgkin lymphoma. Points from the study as a whole: Complete responders started with a diversity level that resembled newly diagnosed patients at baseline. Researchers reported that CD4+ TCR diversity, though not CD8+, rose significantly by C4D1. When set against healthy donors, newly diagnosed patients were reported to show lower baseline TCR diversity.

CDR1 and CDR2 (germline): MRHNA, SNTAGT. The CDR3 loop spans 13 amino acids. V was pared by 2 bases and J by 7 bases, with 11 bases between. Every patient was affected by relapse after autologous stem cell transplantation, while exposure to brentuximab vedotin was not uniform. Patients reached a best response of complete response, partial response or progressive disease. The repertoire was sequenced with immunoSEQ multiplex PCR; TCRdb's copy has only in-frame clones and lacks some. The sample has 50,000 or so clones; less than 95% are singletons. A word on this clone: The antigen is undetermined.

The chain has TRBV6-4 and TRBJ1-2; D not resolved. The TCR was taken from a human donor with classical Hodgkin lymphoma. The sample was peripheral blood mononuclear cells (PBMCs), taken before the second cycle of nivolumab. This CDR3 is CASSDLAGGGYTF. The CDR3, as DNA: TGTGCCAGCAGTGACCTGGCCGGTGGTGGCTACACCTTC.